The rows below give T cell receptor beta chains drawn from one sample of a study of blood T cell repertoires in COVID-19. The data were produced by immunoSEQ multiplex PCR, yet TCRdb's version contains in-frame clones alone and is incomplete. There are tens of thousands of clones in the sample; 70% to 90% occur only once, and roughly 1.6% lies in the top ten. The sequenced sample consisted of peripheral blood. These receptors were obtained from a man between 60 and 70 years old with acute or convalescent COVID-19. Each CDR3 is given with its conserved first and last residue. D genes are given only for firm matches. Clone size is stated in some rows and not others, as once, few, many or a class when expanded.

cdr3_aa: CASSPRGTTSNEQFF
cdr3_nt: TGTGCCAGCAGCCCCAGGGGGACAACGTCAAATGAGCAGTTCTTC
d_call: TRBD1
cdr3_length: 15
clone_size: NA
j_call: TRBJ2-1
v_call: TRBV7-9

cdr3_aa: CASSRGEGSYNSPLHF
cdr3_nt: TGCGCCAGCAGCCGAGGGGAGGGGTCCTATAATTCACCCCTCCACTTT
d_call: NA
cdr3_length: 16
clone_size: NA
j_call: TRBJ1-6
v_call: TRBV4-1

cdr3_aa: CASSEALLTGGNLRDTF
cdr3_nt: TGTGCCAGCAGTGAAGCGCTTCTTACAGGGGGTAACCTAAGGGACACCTTC
d_call: TRBD1
cdr3_length: 17
clone_size: NA
j_call: TRBJ1-2
v_call: TRBV6-1

cdr3_aa: CASSPPRDTQPQHF
cdr3_nt: TGTGCCAGCTCACCACCGAGGGATACTCAGCCCCAGCATTTT
d_call: NA
cdr3_length: 14
clone_size: NA
j_call: TRBJ1-5
v_call: TRBV18

cdr3_aa: CASSLGQPGREQYF
cdr3_nt: TGCGCCAGCAGCTTGGGACAGCCAGGGAGGGAGCAGTACTTC
d_call: NA
cdr3_length: 14
clone_size: NA
j_call: TRBJ2-7
v_call: TRBV5-1

cdr3_aa: CASSLAWTGMNTEAFF
cdr3_nt: TGCGCCAGCAGCTTGGCCTGGACAGGGATGAACACTGAAGCTTTCTTT
d_call: TRBD1
cdr3_length: 16
clone_size: NA
j_call: TRBJ1-1
v_call: TRBV5-1

cdr3_aa: CASSDLAGQYF
cdr3_nt: TGTGCCAGCAGTGACCTAGCGGGGCAGTATTTT
d_call: TRBD2
cdr3_length: 11
clone_size: NA
j_call: TRBJ2-3
v_call: TRBV6-1

cdr3_aa: CARGTIQVNTEAFF
cdr3_nt: TGTGCCAGGGGAACAATACAGGTGAACACTGAAGCTTTCTTT
d_call: NA
cdr3_length: 14
clone_size: NA
j_call: TRBJ1-1
v_call: TRBV2

cdr3_aa: CAIMWGQGDEQYF
cdr3_nt: TGTGCCATCATGTGGGGACAGGGGGACGAGCAGTACTTC
d_call: TRBD1
cdr3_length: 13
clone_size: few
j_call: TRBJ2-7
v_call: TRBV10-3

cdr3_aa: CASSSQGVGTQYF
cdr3_nt: TGTGCCAGCAGCTCACAGGGGGTCGGGACCCAGTACTTC
d_call: TRBD1
cdr3_length: 13
clone_size: NA
j_call: TRBJ2-5
v_call: TRBV7-9

cdr3_aa: CASSPRRDTSYGYTF
cdr3_nt: TGTGCCAGCAGTCCTCGAAGGGACACTTCCTATGGCTACACCTTC
d_call: NA
cdr3_length: 15
clone_size: NA
j_call: TRBJ1-2
v_call: TRBV2

cdr3_aa: CASSPSDGEKLFF
cdr3_nt: TGTGCCAGCTCACCATCCGACGGGGAAAAACTGTTTTTT
d_call: NA
cdr3_length: 13
clone_size: NA
j_call: TRBJ1-4
v_call: TRBV18

cdr3_aa: CASKGSGQPDQPQHF
cdr3_nt: TGTGCCAGCAAAGGTTCGGGACAGCCCGATCAGCCCCAGCATTTT
d_call: TRBD1
cdr3_length: 15
clone_size: NA
j_call: TRBJ1-5
v_call: TRBV2

cdr3_aa: CASGRLPTGTEAFF
cdr3_nt: TGTGCTAGTGGTCGACTACCCACTGGGACTGAAGCTTTCTTT
d_call: NA
cdr3_length: 14
clone_size: once
j_call: TRBJ1-1
v_call: TRBV12-5

cdr3_aa: CASSFGQIGTNEKLFF
cdr3_nt: TGTGCCAGCAGCTTCGGACAGATCGGAACTAATGAAAAACTGTTTTTT
d_call: NA
cdr3_length: 16
clone_size: NA
j_call: TRBJ1-4
v_call: TRBV13

cdr3_aa: CSVVQGSTEAFF
cdr3_nt: TGCAGCGTTGTTCAGGGGAGCACTGAAGCTTTCTTT
d_call: NA
cdr3_length: 12
clone_size: once
j_call: TRBJ1-1
v_call: TRBV29-1

cdr3_aa: CASSLEPRNSPLHF
cdr3_nt: TGTGCCAGCAGCTTAGAACCGAGAAATTCACCCCTCCACTTT
d_call: NA
cdr3_length: 14
clone_size: NA
j_call: TRBJ1-6
v_call: TRBV7-2

cdr3_aa: CASSLRPRGNQPQHF
cdr3_nt: TGTGCCAGCAGTTTGAGGCCCCGGGGAAATCAGCCCCAGCATTTT
d_call: NA
cdr3_length: 15
clone_size: NA
j_call: TRBJ1-5
v_call: TRBV27

cdr3_aa: CASSQNPAGTGYNEQFF
cdr3_nt: TGCGCCAGCAGCCAAAACCCTGCCGGGACAGGGTACAATGAGCAGTTCTTC
d_call: TRBD1
cdr3_length: 17
clone_size: once
j_call: TRBJ2-1
v_call: TRBV5-1

cdr3_aa: CASSSGYMTRNEQFF
cdr3_nt: TGTGCCAGCAGCTCGGGATATATGACTAGGAATGAGCAGTTCTTC
d_call: NA
cdr3_length: 15
clone_size: NA
j_call: TRBJ2-1
v_call: TRBV6-5

cdr3_aa: CASSPLGREGARSGNTIYF
cdr3_nt: TGCGCCAGCAGCCCACTCGGCAGGGAAGGCGCCCGATCTGGAAACACCATATATTTT
d_call: NA
cdr3_length: 19
clone_size: NA
j_call: TRBJ1-3
v_call: TRBV5-1

cdr3_aa: CASRPQGAGETQYF
cdr3_nt: TGTGCCAGTAGACCACAGGGGGCTGGGGAGACCCAGTACTTC
d_call: TRBD1
cdr3_length: 14
clone_size: NA
j_call: TRBJ2-5
v_call: TRBV19

cdr3_aa: CASRSEREGSNTEAFF
cdr3_nt: TGTGCCAGTAGATCTGAAAGGGAGGGATCGAACACTGAAGCTTTCTTT
d_call: NA
cdr3_length: 16
clone_size: NA
j_call: TRBJ1-1
v_call: TRBV19

cdr3_aa: CASSPLDSFNEKLFF
cdr3_nt: TGTGCCAGCAGTCCCCTGGACAGTTTTAATGAAAAACTGTTTTTT
d_call: NA
cdr3_length: 15
clone_size: NA
j_call: TRBJ1-4
v_call: TRBV25-1

cdr3_aa: CASSVGTGGYTF
cdr3_nt: TGTGCCAGCAGCGTTGGTACGGGAGGCTACACCTTC
d_call: NA
cdr3_length: 12
clone_size: NA
j_call: TRBJ1-2
v_call: TRBV9

cdr3_aa: CASIQTASWGNTIYF
cdr3_nt: TGTGCCAGTATCCAGACAGCCTCGTGGGGAAACACCATATATTTT
d_call: NA
cdr3_length: 15
clone_size: NA
j_call: TRBJ1-3
v_call: TRBV19

cdr3_aa: CATSDLWQGGTGELFF
cdr3_nt: TGTGCCACCAGTGATTTGTGGCAGGGAGGCACCGGGGAGCTGTTTTTT
d_call: NA
cdr3_length: 16
clone_size: NA
j_call: TRBJ2-2
v_call: TRBV24-1

cdr3_aa: CASSEVRGGGYTF
cdr3_nt: TGTGCCAGCAGTGAAGTACGGGGGGGTGGCTACACCTTC
d_call: NA
cdr3_length: 13
clone_size: few
j_call: TRBJ1-2
v_call: TRBV6-1

cdr3_aa: CASSLSGQGQETQYF
cdr3_nt: TGTGCCAGCAGCTTAAGCGGACAGGGTCAAGAGACCCAGTACTTC
d_call: TRBD1
cdr3_length: 15
clone_size: few
j_call: TRBJ2-5
v_call: TRBV7-9

cdr3_aa: CASSVFDRVEGYTF
cdr3_nt: TGTGCCAGCAGCGTGTTTGACAGAGTCGAGGGCTACACCTTC
d_call: NA
cdr3_length: 14
clone_size: NA
j_call: TRBJ1-2
v_call: TRBV9

cdr3_aa: CASSPLNQPQHF
cdr3_nt: TGTGCCAGCAGTCCACTTAATCAGCCCCAGCATTTT
d_call: NA
cdr3_length: 12
clone_size: NA
j_call: TRBJ1-5
v_call: TRBV12-3/TRBV12-4

cdr3_aa: CASSLKSSGNTIYF
cdr3_nt: TGTGCCAGCTCCCTGAAGAGCTCTGGAAACACCATATATTTT
d_call: NA
cdr3_length: 14
clone_size: NA
j_call: TRBJ1-3
v_call: TRBV11-2

cdr3_aa: CSAGGPNTEAFF
cdr3_nt: TGCAGCGCCGGGGGACCGAACACTGAAGCTTTCTTT
d_call: NA
cdr3_length: 12
clone_size: NA
j_call: TRBJ1-1
v_call: TRBV29-1

cdr3_aa: CATSDLQVGTGVYGYTF
cdr3_nt: TGTGCCACCAGTGATTTGCAAGTTGGGACAGGGGTGTATGGCTACACCTTC
d_call: TRBD1
cdr3_length: 17
clone_size: NA
j_call: TRBJ1-2
v_call: TRBV24-1

cdr3_aa: CASSLSPRGTDTQYF
cdr3_nt: TGCGCCAGCAGCCTAAGTCCCCGGGGCACAGATACGCAGTATTTT
d_call: NA
cdr3_length: 15
clone_size: once
j_call: TRBJ2-3
v_call: TRBV4-1

cdr3_aa: CASSPPVPGGRGYTF
cdr3_nt: TGTGCCAGCAGCCCACCAGTCCCAGGGGGCAGGGGCTACACCTTC
d_call: TRBD1
cdr3_length: 15
clone_size: NA
j_call: TRBJ1-2
v_call: TRBV5-5

cdr3_aa: CASSSSATGKPNTEAFF
cdr3_nt: TGTGCCAGCAGCTCGTCGGCGACAGGGAAGCCAAACACTGAAGCTTTCTTT
d_call: TRBD1
cdr3_length: 17
clone_size: NA
j_call: TRBJ1-1
v_call: TRBV7-8

cdr3_aa: CATSGFRTAHNYGYTF
cdr3_nt: TGTGCCACCAGTGGGTTTAGGACAGCTCACAACTATGGCTACACCTTC
d_call: NA
cdr3_length: 16
clone_size: NA
j_call: TRBJ1-2
v_call: TRBV24-1

cdr3_aa: CASRYRDEKLFF
cdr3_nt: TGTGCCAGCAGGTACAGGGATGAAAAACTGTTTTTT
d_call: NA
cdr3_length: 12
clone_size: NA
j_call: TRBJ1-4
v_call: TRBV12-3/TRBV12-4

cdr3_aa: CASSLGTSGTDTQYF
cdr3_nt: TGTGCCAGCAGCTTAGGGACTAGCGGAACAGATACGCAGTATTTT
d_call: TRBD2
cdr3_length: 15
clone_size: NA
j_call: TRBJ2-3
v_call: TRBV13

cdr3_aa: CASSKVPGQQETQYF
cdr3_nt: TGTGCCAGCAGCAAGGTTCCGGGACAGCAAGAGACCCAGTACTTC
d_call: TRBD1
cdr3_length: 15
clone_size: NA
j_call: TRBJ2-5
v_call: TRBV7-9

cdr3_aa: CASSPGNYGYTF
cdr3_nt: TGTGCCAGCAGCCCGGGGAACTATGGCTACACCTTC
d_call: NA
cdr3_length: 12
clone_size: NA
j_call: TRBJ1-2
v_call: TRBV7-9

cdr3_aa: CASSLGTSNTEAFF
cdr3_nt: TGTGCCAGCAGCTTGGGGACTTCGAACACTGAAGCTTTCTTT
d_call: NA
cdr3_length: 14
clone_size: NA
j_call: TRBJ1-1
v_call: TRBV5-4

cdr3_aa: CAWSGELGNTIYF
cdr3_nt: TGTGCCTGGAGTGGAGAATTGGGAAACACCATATATTTT
d_call: NA
cdr3_length: 13
clone_size: NA
j_call: TRBJ1-3
v_call: TRBV30

cdr3_aa: CASSPEQGDTEAFF
cdr3_nt: TGTGCCAGCTCACCAGAACAGGGGGACACTGAAGCTTTCTTT
d_call: TRBD1
cdr3_length: 14
clone_size: NA
j_call: TRBJ1-1
v_call: TRBV18

cdr3_aa: CASSQGKLLGAEAFF
cdr3_nt: TGTGCCAGCAGCCAAGGAAAGCTCTTGGGAGCTGAAGCTTTCTTT
d_call: NA
cdr3_length: 15
clone_size: few
j_call: TRBJ1-1
v_call: TRBV3-1/TRBV3-2

cdr3_aa: CATSSGGGYTDTQYF
cdr3_nt: TGTGCCACCAGCAGCGGCGGGGGATACACAGATACGCAGTATTTT
d_call: TRBD2
cdr3_length: 15
clone_size: once
j_call: TRBJ2-3
v_call: TRBV15

cdr3_aa: CASSHSDGGGYTF
cdr3_nt: TGTGCCAGCAGCCATTCAGATGGTGGTGGCTACACCTTC
d_call: NA
cdr3_length: 13
clone_size: NA
j_call: TRBJ1-2
v_call: TRBV3-1/TRBV3-2

cdr3_aa: CASSLDASGGIEQFF
cdr3_nt: TGTGCCAGCAGCTTAGATGCTAGCGGGGGCATCGAGCAGTTCTTC
d_call: TRBD2
cdr3_length: 15
clone_size: NA
j_call: TRBJ2-1
v_call: TRBV11-2

cdr3_aa: CASSQEGGYGYTF
cdr3_nt: TGTGCCAGCAGCCAGGAAGGGGGCTATGGCTACACCTTC
d_call: NA
cdr3_length: 13
clone_size: NA
j_call: TRBJ1-2
v_call: TRBV3-1/TRBV3-2

cdr3_aa: CASSIGGADEKLFF
cdr3_nt: TGTGCCAGTAGTATAGGGGGCGCGGATGAAAAACTGTTTTTT
d_call: NA
cdr3_length: 14
clone_size: NA
j_call: TRBJ1-4
v_call: TRBV19

cdr3_aa: CASSAGTGYLTEAFF
cdr3_nt: TGCGCCAGCAGCGCCGGGACAGGGTATCTCACTGAAGCTTTCTTT
d_call: TRBD1
cdr3_length: 15
clone_size: NA
j_call: TRBJ1-1
v_call: TRBV5-1

cdr3_aa: CASSLRGEQYF
cdr3_nt: TGCGCCAGCAGCTTGAGGGGCGAGCAGTACTTC
d_call: NA
cdr3_length: 11
clone_size: few
j_call: TRBJ2-7
v_call: TRBV5-1

cdr3_aa: CASSLPPFIGTGVTDTQYF
cdr3_nt: TGTGCCAGCAGTTTACCTCCTTTTATTGGGACAGGGGTCACAGATACGCAGTATTTT
d_call: TRBD1
cdr3_length: 19
clone_size: NA
j_call: TRBJ2-3
v_call: TRBV27

cdr3_aa: CASSLAGANTEAFF
cdr3_nt: TGTGCCAGCAGCTTAGCAGGGGCGAACACTGAAGCTTTCTTT
d_call: NA
cdr3_length: 14
clone_size: NA
j_call: TRBJ1-1
v_call: TRBV7-9